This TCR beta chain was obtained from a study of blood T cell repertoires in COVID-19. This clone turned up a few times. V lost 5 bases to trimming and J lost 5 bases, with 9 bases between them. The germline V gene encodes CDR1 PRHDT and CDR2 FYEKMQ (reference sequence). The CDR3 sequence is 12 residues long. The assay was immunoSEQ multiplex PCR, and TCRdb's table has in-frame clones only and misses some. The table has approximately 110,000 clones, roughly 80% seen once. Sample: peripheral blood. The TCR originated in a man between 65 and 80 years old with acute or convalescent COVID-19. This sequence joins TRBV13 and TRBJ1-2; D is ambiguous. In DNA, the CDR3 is TGTGCCAGCAGCCTGACTGGTTATGGCTACACCTTC. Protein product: CASSLTGYGYTF.